Presented here are 10 T cell receptor beta chains from one specimen sequenced in a study of human T cells and chemical hapten exposure. Time point described: patch test 1, 2 weeks after DPC sensitization. The sample's treatment: therapeutic diphenylcyclopropenone sensitization with weekly scalp DPC. Each CDR3 protein is one row after TCRdb ran MiXCR on the RACE reads. The sample includes about 60,000 distinct CDR3 sequences, over 7.5% seen only once; the top ten take about 14%. The sequences come from whole blood, collected in connection with sensitization to the hapten diphenylcyclopropenone (DPC). The receptors here all came from a woman aged 40 to 50 with alopecia areata. Some clones in this sample may be carry-over from other donors' samples.

The chain recombines TRBV6-5 with TRBJ2-3; the match to TRBD2 covers 8 bases. The CDR3 is made up of 16 amino acids. V was clipped by 6 bases and J by 1 base; unmatched bases: 9. Germline-derived CDR1 and CDR2 are MNHEY and SVGAGI. As DNA, the CDR3 is TGTGCCAGCAGGGCCAGATCGGGGGGGCGCACAGATACGCAGTATTTT. Translating it yields CASRARSGGRTDTQYF.

The chain is built from TRBV11-2 and TRBJ2-1; possibly TRBD2 for D (7 bases). This CDR3 comprises 17 residues. V lost 0 bases to trimming and J lost 5 bases, with 17 bases between them. The germline gives CDR1 SGHAT, CDR2 FQNNGV. CDR3 protein: CASSLDSGRDMNNEQFF. The DNA for the CDR3 is TGTGCCAGCAGCTTAGATTCAGGGAGGGACATGAACAATGAGCAGTTCTTC.

In this sample, this clonotype turned up many times. The chain links TRBV20-1 to TRBJ2-5; the D call may be TRBD1 or TRBD2 (5 bases each). Trimming left V 3 bases short and J 2 bases short, with 13 bases between. CDR1 is DFQATT, CDR2 SNEGSKA, per germline (reference sequence). The CDR3 runs to 14 residues. CDR3 DNA sequence: TGCAGTGCTAGGGACGGGACGCAGCAAGAGACCCAGTACTTC. Amino acids: CSARDGTQQETQYF.

The CDR3 sequence: CASSQTTWRGGPGSTDTQYF. The DNA for the CDR3 is TGTGCCAGCAGCCAAACCACTTGGCGGGGGGGCCCCGGGAGCACAGATACGCAGTATTTT. The J gene is TRBJ2-3, the V gene TRBV3-1; 9 bases map to TRBD2. Germline CDR1 reads LGHDT; CDR2 reads YNNKEL (reference sequence). The J segment lost 0 bases and the V segment lost 2 bases, leaving 15 bases of the junction unmatched. The CDR3 is 20 residues long.

This clonotype was recorded many times. V and J are TRBV6-5 and TRBJ1-5; D might be TRBD1 (6 bases). Looked up from germline, CDR1 is MNHEY and CDR2 is SVGAGI. V lost 6 bases, J lost 5 bases, and 14 bases lay in between. The CDR3 covers 14 residues. CDR3 protein: CASSLDSIHQPQHF. CDR3 coding DNA: TGTGCCAGCAGCTTGGACAGCATTCATCAGCCCCAGCATTTT.

The chain links TRBV6-5 to TRBJ1-2; D gene uncertain. Trimming stripped 0 bases from V and 4 bases from J, with 9 bases between. This CDR3 spans 14 amino acids. The germline CDR1 and CDR2 sequences are MNHEY and SVGAGI. The CDR3 here is CASSYSPGSYGYTF. CDR3 DNA: TGTGCCAGCAGTTACTCTCCAGGATCCTATGGCTACACCTTC.

The chain recombines TRBV12-3 or TRBV12-4 with TRBJ1-2; 10 bases line up with TRBD1. V was pared by 4 bases and J by 4 bases, with 9 bases of the junction left unmatched. The CDR3 runs 16 residues. CDR3 sequence: CASSSPTRTGGYGYTF. CDR3 coding DNA: TGTGCCAGCAGTTCCCCAACCCGGACAGGGGGCTATGGCTACACCTTC.

The chain is built from TRBV7-8 and TRBJ2-3; no clear D. Germline V gene sequence: CDR1 SGHVS, CDR2 FQNEAQ. V was shortened by 5 bases and J by 3 bases, with 12 bases between the two germline ends. CDR3 length: 14 residues. CDR3 coding DNA: TGTGCCAGCAGCAGCACAGCTGCAACAGATACGCAGTATTTT. Protein sequence: CASSSTAATDTQYF.

This clonotype was seen many times. The CDR3 region has the DNA TGCAGTGCTAGAGACCCATCTAGCGGGGATTCCTACGAGCAGTACTTC. This encodes CSARDPSSGDSYEQYF. V is TRBV20-1 and J is TRBJ2-7; 9 bases agree with TRBD2. Trimming removed 0 bases from V and 1 base from J; junction bases left unmatched: 7. The CDR3 loop spans 16 amino acids. Germline V lookup: CDR1 DFQATT, CDR2 SNEGSKA (reference sequence).

This clonotype has ten or more counts. This chain joins TRBV28 and TRBJ2-5, with D possibly being TRBD1 or TRBD2 (5 bases each). The germline V gene encodes CDR1 MDHEN and CDR2 SYDVKM. Deletions cut 5 bases from V and 5 bases from J, with 18 bases between. The CDR3 loop spans 15 amino acids. CDR3 region: CASSPRDGSWETQYF. The CDR3 region has the DNA TGTGCCAGCAGTCCTAGGGACGGATCATGGGAGACCCAGTACTTC.